One and the same sample provided the 26 T cell receptor beta chains below, sequenced in a study of blood T cell repertoires in COVID-19. Profiled with immunoSEQ multiplex PCR; TCRdb holds only in-frame clones, not every one. The sample records over 70,000 clones, roughly nine tenths being singletons. The sequencing sample was made of peripheral blood. The receptor source for this set is a man aged 45-65 years with COVID-19, enrolled during active disease.

This clone appeared once. The rearrangement uses TRBV4-1 and TRBJ1-4; 9 positions match TRBD1. V shed 0 bases and J 0 bases; nucleotides not matched to a gene: 5. Germline assignment: CDR1 MGHRA and CDR2 YSYEKL. This CDR3 is built from 18 residues. CDR3 residues: CASSQDGWTGATNEKLFF. The CDR3 DNA follows: TGCGCCAGCAGCCAAGATGGATGGACAGGGGCAACTAATGAAAAACTGTTTTTT.

This chain links TRBV10-3 with TRBJ1-1, with 10 bases matching TRBD1. The CDR3 length is 16 residues. V lost 6 bases to trimming and J lost 1 base; unmatched junction nucleotides: 8. Germline CDR1 reads ENHRY; CDR2 reads SYGVKD. CDR3 in amino acids: CAISPGTGAPNTEAFF. The CDR3 DNA reads TGTGCCATCAGCCCCGGGACAGGGGCCCCGAACACTGAAGCTTTCTTT.

The chain couples TRBV21-1 to TRBJ2-7; the table calls TRBD2, which could not be checked here. TRBV21-1 corresponds to a pseudogene. The CDR3 sequence is 16 residues long. In DNA, the CDR3 is TGTGCCAGCAGCAAAGCCCTAGCGGAGAGCTCCTACGAGCAGTACGTC. Residues: CASSKALAESSYEQYV.

The CDR3 spells CASSGESMYTEAFF. The CDR3 DNA sequence: TGTGCCAGCAGTGGGGAGAGTATGTACACTGAAGCTTTCTTT. This chain connects TRBV2 to TRBJ1-1; D unresolved. Germline-derived CDR1 and CDR2 are SNHLY and FYNNEI. CDR3 size: 14 residues. V dropped 4 bases and J dropped 3 bases, with 12 bases sitting between them.

This sequence joins TRBV9 and TRBJ2-7; 7 positions match TRBD2. J lost 2 bases, V lost 0 bases, and 5 bases had no gene match. Per the germline V gene, CDR1 is SGDLS and CDR2 is YYNGEE. This CDR3 has 15 amino acids. Written as DNA, the CDR3 is TGTGCCAGCAGCGTAGGGGAGGGGCGCCCCTACGAGCAGTACTTC. Its translation is CASSVGEGRPYEQYF. The whole variable domain, filled in from reference TRBV9 and TRBJ2-7, reads DSGVTQTPKHLITATGQRVTLRCSPRSGDLSVYWYQQSLDQGLQFLIQYYNGEERAKGNILERFSAQQFPDLHSELNLSSLELGDSALYFCASSVGEGRPYEQYFGPGTRLTVT.

V is TRBV2 and J is TRBJ1-5, with D maybe TRBD1 (6 bases). CDR1 SNHLY and CDR2 FYNNEI come from the germline V gene. The CDR3 loop spans 12 amino acids. V was pared by 8 bases and J by 7 bases, with 12 bases between. Here the CDR3 DNA reads TGTGCCAGCGGACAGAAGGCCCAGCCCCAGCATTTT. Protein product: CASGQKAQPQHF.

CDR3 bases: TGTGCCACCAGCAGAGACCAGCCGCCCTCTACCCCTGGGGCAGCGCAAGAGACCCAGTACTTC. Translation: CATSRDQPPSTPGAAQETQYF. This rearrangement joins TRBV15 to TRBJ2-5; a weak D match, TRBD1 (5 bases). Germline CDR1 is LNHNV and CDR2 is YYDKDF (reference sequence). V was shortened by 0 bases and J by 2 bases, with 28 bases between the two germline ends. The length of the CDR3 is 21 residues.

In its sample, this clone was seen once. The rearrangement uses TRBV3-1 (or the pseudogene TRBV3-2) and TRBJ2-3; TRBD2 matches at 15 bases. The V gene's germline CDR1 is LGHDT and CDR2 YNNKEL (reference sequence). This CDR3 is built from 16 residues. V dropped 3 bases and J dropped 4; count of bases not matched to a gene: 2. The CDR3 DNA is TGTGCCAGCAGCCACGGACTAGCGGGAGGGCCAGATACGCAGTATTTT. The encoded protein is CASSHGLAGGPDTQYF.

The CDR3 here is CSALQGNTQYF. The CDR3 DNA reads as TGCAGTGCGTTACAGGGAAATACGCAGTATTTT. The chain uses TRBV20-1 and TRBJ2-3; a weak D match, TRBD1 (6 bases). V was cut by 6 bases and J by 7 bases, with 11 bases left in between. Germline lookup yields CDR1 DFQATT and CDR2 SNEGSKA (reference sequence). The CDR3 sequence is 11 residues long.

V and J are TRBV6-1 and TRBJ2-7; 7 nucleotides agree with TRBD2. This CDR3 contains 14 residues. V lost 3 bases and J lost 3; bases outside the gene matches: 5. Germline values: CDR1 MNHNS, CDR2 SASEGT. The CDR3 bases are TGTGCCAGCAGTGAGGTGCGGGAGAGCTACGAGCAGTACGTC. This codes for CASSEVRESYEQYV.

The chain joins TRBV28 to TRBJ2-7, with TRBD2 matching 7 bases. J was trimmed by 1 base and V by 11 bases; bases with no gene match: 8. Per the germline V gene, CDR1 is MDHEN and CDR2 is SYDVKM. This CDR3 has 13 amino acids. In nucleotides, the CDR3 is TGTGCCGTAATCAGCGGGGCATCCTACGAGCAGTACTTC. Protein: CAVISGASYEQYF.

This clone came up once. V and J are TRBV28 and TRBJ2-7; TRBD1 matches 7 bases. This CDR3 has 17 residues. Germline assignment: CDR1 MDHEN and CDR2 SYDVKM. The V gene end was trimmed by 5 bases and the J gene end by 3 bases; junction bases not matched to a gene: 16. Written as DNA, the CDR3 is TGTGCCAGCAGTCCCGCTTTACAGGGGCTTATCTTCTACGAGCAGTACTTC. Translating it yields CASSPALQGLIFYEQYF.

This clone has only one observation. The rearrangement joins TRBV29-1 to TRBJ1-1; D call uncertain. The germline CDR1 and CDR2 sequences are SQVTM and ANQGSEA. The CDR3 runs to 9 residues. V lost 6 bases, J lost 6 bases, and 5 bases lay in between. In nucleotides, the CDR3 is TGCAGCGTGGGAGCTGAAGCTTTCTTT. This codes for CSVGAEAFF.

This clone was detected only a few times. One end of the junction does not line up with germline, which may come from a read error. This sequence joins TRBV7-7 and TRBJ2-5; 9 bases line up with TRBD2. CDR1 is SSHAT, CDR2 FNYEAQ, per germline (reference sequence). The CDR3 runs 15 residues. The CDR3 coding sequence is TGTGCTAGCAGCTTGGTAGCGGGAGCTAGTGAGACCCAGTACTTC. Encoded protein: CASSLVAGASETQYF.

The V gene is TRBV20-1, the J gene TRBJ1-5; 9 bases map to TRBD1. Per germline, CDR1 DFQATT and CDR2 SNEGSKA (reference sequence). The CDR3 spans 15 residues. V was clipped by 3 bases and J by 4 bases; unmatched bases: 7. This CDR3 reads CSASIRTGENQPQHF. In DNA form, the CDR3 reads TGCAGTGCTAGTATCAGGACAGGGGAAAATCAGCCCCAGCATTTT.

This chain links TRBV19 with TRBJ2-2; 9 nucleotides agree with TRBD2. The CDR3 loop spans 17 amino acids. Trimming at V came to 5 bases and at J to 3 bases, leaving 10 bases not matched to a gene. The V gene's germline CDR1 is LNHDA and CDR2 SQIVND (reference sequence). In DNA, the CDR3 is TGTGCCAGTAGTCCCTTCGCGGGAGGGCCTGACACCGGGGAGCTGTTTTTT. This sequence encodes CASSPFAGGPDTGELFF.

The chain combines TRBV7-9 with TRBJ2-3; the D gene is possibly TRBD2 (5 bases). The CDR3 length is 15 residues. Trimming cost V 1 base and J 1 base, with 9 bases left between them. Germline V gene sequence: CDR1 SEHNR, CDR2 FQNEAQ (reference sequence). The CDR3 nucleotides read TGTGCCAGCAGCTTAGTGGGAGCAGGCACAGATACGCAGTATTTT. This encodes CASSLVGAGTDTQYF.

With regard to this clone: Other DNA sequences within the sample encode an identical CDR3. This rearrangement joins TRBV7-9 to TRBJ1-4; TRBD1 is a possible D gene (5 bases). The CDR3 covers 13 residues. The germline V gene has CDR1 SEHNR and CDR2 FQNEAQ (reference sequence). V was pared by 1 base and J by 8 bases, with 8 bases between. In DNA form, the CDR3 reads TGTGCCAGCAGCTTAGGAAGGGGAGAAAAACTGTTTTTT. It yields the protein CASSLGRGEKLFF.

The rearrangement uses TRBV5-1 and TRBJ1-2, with TRBD1 matching 7 bases. Germline trimming cut 1 base from V and 5 bases from J; bases unmatched to any gene: 2. This CDR3 region has 13 residues. Germline V lookup: CDR1 SGHRS, CDR2 YFSETQ. The CDR3 is CASSLTGVYGYTF. CDR3 DNA sequence: TGCGCCAGCAGCTTGACAGGGGTATATGGCTACACCTTC.

The rearrangement links TRBV14 to TRBJ1-2; D is unresolved. CDR1 is SGHDN and CDR2 is FVKESK in the germline V gene. Deletions cut 2 bases from V and 4 bases from J, with 14 bases between. This CDR3 contains 15 residues. CDR3 protein: CASSQSVWPLYGYTF. As DNA, the CDR3 is TGTGCCAGCAGCCAATCCGTATGGCCTCTCTATGGCTACACCTTC.

The chain recombines TRBV4-3 with TRBJ2-7, with D possibly matching TRBD1 (5 bases). This CDR3 contains 14 residues. V shed 5 bases and J shed 1 base, with 12 bases lying between them. The V gene's germline CDR1 is LGHNA and CDR2 YSLEER. The chain's CDR3 is CASSETTESYEQYF. The CDR3 nucleotides are TGCGCCAGCAGCGAAACGACAGAATCCTACGAGCAGTACTTC.

The chain links TRBV13 to TRBJ1-4; D might be TRBD1 (6 bases). Trimming pared 8 bases from V and 10 bases from J, leaving 26 bases between. The CDR3 runs to 16 residues. Germline-derived CDR1 and CDR2 are PRHDT and FYEKMQ (reference sequence). CDR3 bases: TGTGCCAGCTCCCTCCCTGGCCAACAGGGACGGGGAAAACTGTTTTTT. This encodes CASSLPGQQGRGKLFF.

This sequence joins TRBV6-5 and TRBJ1-6, with 7 bases that match TRBD1. Germline loops: CDR1 MNHEY, CDR2 SVGAGI. Trimming at V came to 5 bases and at J to 10 bases, leaving 8 bases not matched to a gene. This CDR3 is built from 14 residues. In DNA form, the CDR3 reads TGTGCCAGCAGTCAACAGGGGTCCGGGTCACCCCTCCACTTT. Translated: CASSQQGSGSPLHF.

The genes are TRBV7-2 and TRBJ2-3; 9 positions agree with TRBD2. The CDR3 is made up of 16 amino acids. V lost 5 bases to trimming and J lost 1 base; unmatched junction nucleotides: 7. Per germline, CDR1 SGHTA and CDR2 FQGNSA. CDR3 in DNA: TGTGCCAGCAGCCCATTTAGCGGGAGTGGCACAGATACGCAGTATTTT. Residues: CASSPFSGSGTDTQYF. Supplemented by reference TRBV7-2 and TRBJ2-3, the full variable domain reads GAGVSQSPSNKVTEKGKDVELRCDPISGHTALYWYRQSLGQGLEFLIYFQGNSAPDKSGLPSDRFSAERTGGSVSTLTIQRTQQEDSAVYLCASSPFSGSGTDTQYFGPGTRLTVL.

The chain couples TRBV28 to TRBJ2-7; 7 bases line up with TRBD2. Per germline, CDR1 MDHEN and CDR2 SYDVKM. Trimming removed 2 bases from V and 9 bases from J; junction bases left unmatched: 10. The CDR3 covers 14 residues. CDR3 in amino acids: CASSLGLADIPQYF. The CDR3 nucleotides are TGTGCCAGCAGTTTAGGGCTAGCGGATATCCCGCAGTACTTC.

The chain couples TRBV5-1 to TRBJ1-4; weak D call: TRBD1 (5 bases). The CDR3 totals 16 residues. Germline V gives CDR1 SGHRS, CDR2 YFSETQ. Trimming removed 1 base at V and 8 bases at J, with 18 bases between. The CDR3 region has the DNA TGCGCCAGCAGCTTGAGTATGGTCTCATCAGGGGAAAAACTGTTTTTT. Amino acid sequence: CASSLSMVSSGEKLFF.